This TCR beta chain was sequenced during a study of T cell changes during pregnancy in multiple sclerosis. TCRdb's copy holds only in-frame clones and misses some; the assay was immunoSEQ multiplex PCR. The sample records 67,000 or so clones, roughly 92% being singletons. This CDR3 is built from 13 residues. V was shortened by 4 bases and J by 10 bases, with 15 bases between the two germline ends. In germline, CDR1 is SGHNT, CDR2 YYREEE (reference sequence). The sample was CD8+ T cells from peripheral blood mononuclear cells, taken in the third trimester of pregnancy. The chain couples TRBV5-4 to TRBJ2-1, with a possible D match to TRBD1 (6 bases). This receptor was taken from a female donor in good health, enrolled as a control in a pregnancy study. CDR3 DNA sequence: TGTGCCAGCAGCCCTCAGGGGAAGGCGGAGCAGTTCTTC. Its translation: CASSPQGKAEQFF. Combining the CDR3 with reference TRBV5-4 and TRBJ2-1 gives the whole variable domain ETGVTQSPTHLIKTRGQQVTLRCSSQSGHNTVSWYQQALGQGPQFIFQYYREEENGRGNFPPRFSGLQFPNYSSELNVNALELDDSALYLCASSPQGKAEQFFGPGTRLTVL.